This is a list of T cell receptor beta chains from one sample in a study of OX40 agonist ivuxolimab in advanced cancers. Assay used: immunoSEQ multiplex PCR; TCRdb lists only in-frame clones, some missing. This sample has some 98,000 clones, with around 87% found just once. Sequenced material: CD4+ or CD8+ T cells sorted from blood, taken in a trial of the OX40 agonist ivuxolimab. The origin of the receptors is an adult with an advanced solid tumor such as melanoma, head and neck, liver or kidney cancer. Both conserved end residues are part of each CDR3. The order of the fields is V gene, clone size, J gene, D gene, CDR3 protein, CDR3 DNA. A D gene is named only where the DNA matches it firmly. The size of a clone is reported for some rows only, either as once, few or many, or as a class for expanded clones.

V: TRBV19; size: .; J: TRBJ1-2; D: .; CDR3: CASSIQGDYGYTF; DNA: TGTGCCAGTAGTATCCAAGGGGACTATGGCTACACCTTC
V: TRBV11-1; size: .; J: TRBJ1-2; D: .; CDR3: CASSSQTQGSYGYTF; DNA: TGTGCCAGCAGCTCCCAAACTCAGGGCTCTTATGGCTACACCTTC
V: TRBV5-1; size: once; J: TRBJ2-3; D: .; CDR3: CASSATATSTDTQYF; DNA: TGCGCCAGCAGCGCGACGGCAACTAGCACAGATACGCAGTATTTT
V: TRBV18; size: once; J: TRBJ2-2; D: .; CDR3: CASSPRGRLGTGELFF; DNA: TGTGCCAGCTCACCACGGGGCAGGTTGGGAACCGGGGAGCTGTTTTTT
V: TRBV7-9; size: few; J: TRBJ2-1; D: TRBD1; CDR3: CASSLAPGGNEQFF; DNA: TGTGCCAGCAGCTTAGCGCCAGGGGGTAATGAGCAGTTCTTC
V: TRBV5-5; size: .; J: TRBJ2-7; D: TRBD1; CDR3: CASSQTGALPYEQYF; DNA: TGTGCCAGCAGCCAGACAGGGGCTCTCCCCTACGAGCAGTACTTC
V: TRBV10-3; size: .; J: TRBJ1-4; D: TRBD1; CDR3: CAISESMGTANEKLFF; DNA: TGTGCCATCAGTGAGAGTATGGGGACAGCTAATGAAAAACTGTTTTTT
V: TRBV11-2; size: once; J: TRBJ1-2; D: .; CDR3: CASSLDQTRGFGYTF; DNA: TGTGCCAGCAGCTTAGATCAGACCCGGGGTTTTGGCTACACCTTC
V: TRBV16; size: .; J: TRBJ1-2; D: .; CDR3: CASSQNYGGYTF; DNA: TGTGCCAGCAGCCAAAACTATGGTGGCTACACCTTC
V: TRBV7-9; size: .; J: TRBJ2-2; D: .; CDR3: CASSLESQAMNTGELFF; DNA: TGTGCCAGCAGCTTAGAGTCCCAGGCTATGAACACCGGGGAGCTGTTTTTT
V: TRBV6-6; size: .; J: TRBJ2-3; D: TRBD2; CDR3: CASSLAGGPLTDTQYF; DNA: TGTGCCAGCAGTTTAGCGGGGGGGCCGTTGACAGATACGCAGTATTTT
V: TRBV5-1; size: .; J: TRBJ2-5; D: .; CDR3: CASSFTGLPQETQYF; DNA: TGCGCCAGCAGCTTCACCGGCCTACCCCAAGAGACCCAGTACTTC
V: TRBV11-2; size: .; J: TRBJ2-7; D: TRBD2; CDR3: CASSLERGISYEQYF; DNA: TGTGCCAGCAGCCTAGAGCGGGGGATCTCCTACGAGCAGTACTTC
V: TRBV7-9; size: .; J: TRBJ2-7; D: .; CDR3: CASSLNSLSYEQYF; DNA: TGTGCCAGCAGCCTAAATTCCCTCTCCTACGAGCAGTACTTC
V: TRBV19; size: .; J: TRBJ1-6; D: TRBD1; CDR3: CASSITMGQGFRNSPLHF; DNA: TGTGCCAGTAGTATTACTATGGGACAGGGGTTCCGGAATTCACCCCTCCACTTT
V: TRBV19; size: once; J: TRBJ2-3; D: .; CDR3: CASSTPGKADTQYF; DNA: TGTGCCAGTAGTACACCAGGGAAGGCAGATACGCAGTATTTT
V: TRBV27; size: once; J: TRBJ1-5; D: TRBD1; CDR3: CASAGQGGFNQPQHF; DNA: TGTGCCAGTGCTGGACAGGGAGGGTTCAATCAGCCCCAGCATTTT
V: TRBV4-2; size: .; J: TRBJ2-5; D: TRBD2; CDR3: CASSQERVIAGGLQAQETQYF; DNA: TGTGCCAGCAGCCAAGAAAGAGTTATAGCGGGGGGGCTTCAAGCCCAAGAGACCCAGTACTTC
V: TRBV30; size: few; J: TRBJ1-1; D: .; CDR3: CAWTRTNTEAFF; DNA: TGTGCCTGGACCCGGACTAACACTGAAGCTTTCTTT
V: TRBV7-9; size: .; J: TRBJ2-2; D: TRBD2; CDR3: CASSVTSGSNTGELFF; DNA: TGTGCCAGCAGCGTAACTAGCGGATCGAACACCGGGGAGCTGTTTTTT
V: TRBV5-4; size: .; J: TRBJ2-7; D: TRBD1; CDR3: CASKPDRGIASEQYF; DNA: TGTGCCAGCAAACCCGACAGGGGAATTGCCAGCGAGCAGTACTTC
V: TRBV6-5; size: .; J: TRBJ2-7; D: .; CDR3: CASSATGTGTYEQYF; DNA: TGTGCCAGCAGCGCAACCGGGACTGGGACCTACGAGCAGTACTTC
V: TRBV29-1; size: .; J: TRBJ1-2; D: .; CDR3: CSVGGVWGYTF; DNA: TGCAGCGTTGGAGGCGTTTGGGGCTACACCTTC
V: TRBV11-2; size: .; J: TRBJ2-5; D: .; CDR3: CASSLRGSQETQYF; DNA: TGTGCCAGCAGCTTACGGGGTTCCCAAGAGACCCAGTACTTC
V: TRBV11-2; size: .; J: TRBJ1-2; D: .; CDR3: CASSSPGRPWGYTF; DNA: TGTGCCAGCAGCTCCCCCGGAAGGCCTTGGGGCTACACCTTC
V: TRBV30; size: .; J: TRBJ2-2; D: .; CDR3: CAWSENGELFF; DNA: TGTGCCTGGAGTGAGAATGGGGAGCTGTTTTTT
V: TRBV6-6; size: .; J: TRBJ1-1; D: .; CDR3: CASSPIAGDSEAFF; DNA: TGTGCCAGCAGTCCCATCGCGGGGGACTCTGAAGCTTTCTTT
V: TRBV7-7; size: .; J: TRBJ2-3; D: TRBD1; CDR3: CASSLGTGQGADTQYF; DNA: TGTGCTAGCAGCTTAGGGACGGGACAGGGAGCAGATACGCAGTATTTT
V: TRBV7-6; size: .; J: TRBJ2-3; D: .; CDR3: CASSRRAVDFGTDTQYF; DNA: TGTGCCAGCAGCCGACGGGCGGTTGATTTCGGCACAGATACGCAGTATTTT
V: TRBV27; size: .; J: TRBJ1-2; D: TRBD1; CDR3: CASSRETGLAGYTF; DNA: TGTGCCAGCAGCCGAGAGACAGGGTTAGCGGGCTACACCTTC
V: TRBV7-7; size: .; J: TRBJ2-5; D: TRBD2; CDR3: CASSPGTSGGSQETQYF; DNA: TGTGCCAGCAGCCCCGGGACTAGCGGGGGATCACAAGAGACCCAGTACTTC
V: TRBV7-2; size: .; J: TRBJ2-5; D: TRBD1; CDR3: CASSRQGQGSAGAQETQYF; DNA: TGTGCCAGCAGCCGGCAAGGACAGGGGTCGGCGGGGGCCCAAGAGACCCAGTACTTC
V: TRBV5-1; size: .; J: TRBJ1-1; D: TRBD1; CDR3: CASSLALGQGNTEAFF; DNA: TGCGCCAGCAGCTTGGCCTTAGGACAGGGGAACACTGAAGCTTTCTTT
V: TRBV4-1; size: .; J: TRBJ1-2; D: .; CDR3: CASSQARGLGNLTF; DNA: TGCGCCAGCAGCCAAGCCCGGGGACTGGGAAATCTCACCTTC
V: TRBV19; size: .; J: TRBJ2-2; D: TRBD2; CDR3: CASSLGRGAPGELFF; DNA: TGTGCCAGTAGCTTGGGGCGGGGGGCCCCCGGGGAGCTGTTTTTT
V: TRBV6-1; size: few; J: TRBJ2-1; D: TRBD2; CDR3: CASSSGTGGYNEQFF; DNA: TGTGCCAGCAGTTCCGGGACGGGGGGCTACAATGAGCAGTTCTTC
V: TRBV4-2; size: .; J: TRBJ2-3; D: .; CDR3: CASSQEVGGVKDTQYF; DNA: TGTGCCAGCAGCCAAGAGGTGGGTGGGGTGAAAGATACGCAGTATTTT
V: TRBV21-1; size: few; J: TRBJ1-6; D: .; CDR3: CASSTPLKDSSSYNSPLHF; DNA: TGTGCCAGCAGCACCCCCCTCAAGGACTCGAGCTCCTATAATTCACCCCTCCACTTT
V: TRBV18; size: .; J: TRBJ1-6; D: TRBD1; CDR3: CASSPLSGQLNSPLHF; DNA: TGTGCCAGCTCACCCCTATCGGGACAGCTAAATTCACCCCTCCACTTT
V: TRBV9; size: once; J: TRBJ2-2; D: .; CDR3: CASSVVWGAGELFF; DNA: TGTGCCAGCAGCGTAGTCTGGGGCGCAGGGGAGCTGTTTTTT
V: TRBV27; size: .; J: TRBJ1-2; D: TRBD1; CDR3: CASSALQGFGGYTF; DNA: TGTGCCAGCAGTGCGCTACAGGGGTTTGGTGGCTACACCTTC
V: TRBV5-1; size: .; J: TRBJ1-5; D: TRBD1; CDR3: CARSPGGTGVGQPQHF; DNA: TGCGCCCGCAGCCCGGGGGGGACAGGGGTTGGTCAGCCCCAGCATTTT
V: TRBV27; size: few; J: TRBJ1-5; D: .; CDR3: CASSARFNQPQHF; DNA: TGTGCCAGCAGTGCCCGATTCAATCAGCCCCAGCATTTT
V: TRBV6-6; size: .; J: TRBJ1-2; D: .; CDR3: CASSPGGYTF; DNA: TGTGCCAGCAGCCCGGGGGGCTACACCTTC
V: TRBV5-5; size: .; J: TRBJ2-7; D: TRBD1; CDR3: CASSPRTGGLEQYF; DNA: TGTGCCAGCAGCCCGCGGACAGGGGGCCTCGAGCAGTACTTC
V: TRBV4-1; size: .; J: TRBJ1-1; D: TRBD1; CDR3: CASSHPGQGVNTEAFF; DNA: TGCGCCAGCAGCCACCCGGGACAGGGGGTGAACACTGAAGCTTTCTTT
V: TRBV9; size: few; J: TRBJ1-1; D: .; CDR3: CASSRGPSTEAFF; DNA: TGTGCCAGCAGCAGGGGCCCTTCCACTGAAGCTTTCTTT
V: TRBV11-2; size: .; J: TRBJ2-3; D: TRBD2; CDR3: CASSFTQRGSTDTQYF; DNA: TGTGCCAGCAGCTTCACCCAGCGGGGGAGCACAGATACGCAGTATTTT
V: TRBV5-4; size: .; J: TRBJ1-2; D: .; CDR3: CASSSGIIHLGGYTF; DNA: TGTGCCAGCAGCTCCGGGATCATCCACCTGGGGGGCTACACCTTC